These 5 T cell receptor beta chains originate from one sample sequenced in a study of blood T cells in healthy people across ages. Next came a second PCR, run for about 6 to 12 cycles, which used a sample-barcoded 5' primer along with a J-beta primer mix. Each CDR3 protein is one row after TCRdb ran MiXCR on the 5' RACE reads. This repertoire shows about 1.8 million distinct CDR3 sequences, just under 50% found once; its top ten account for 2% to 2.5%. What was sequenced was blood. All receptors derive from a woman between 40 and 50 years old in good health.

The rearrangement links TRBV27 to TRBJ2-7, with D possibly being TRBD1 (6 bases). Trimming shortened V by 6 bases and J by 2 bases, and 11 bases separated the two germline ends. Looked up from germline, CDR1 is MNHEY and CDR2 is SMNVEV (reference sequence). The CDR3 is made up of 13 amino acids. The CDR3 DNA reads TGTGCCAGCAGGGGCAGGGGCCCCTACGAGCAGTACTTC. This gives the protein CASRGRGPYEQYF.

The chain's CDR3 is CASSLVQGTGELFF. The CDR3 DNA is TGTGCCAGCAGCTTAGTCCAGGGGACCGGGGAGCTGTTTTTT. The chain employs TRBV7-2 and TRBJ2-2; maybe TRBD1 (6 bases). The germline CDR1 and CDR2 sequences are SGHTA and FQGNSA. CDR3 size: 14 residues. Trimming removed 1 base at V and 5 bases at J, with 8 bases between. Complete variable domain (other parts from reference TRBV7-2 and TRBJ2-2): GAGVSQSPSNKVTEKGKDVELRCDPISGHTALYWYRQSLGQGLEFLIYFQGNSAPDKSGLPSDRFSAERTGGSVSTLTIQRTQQEDSAVYLCASSLVQGTGELFFGEGSRLTVL.

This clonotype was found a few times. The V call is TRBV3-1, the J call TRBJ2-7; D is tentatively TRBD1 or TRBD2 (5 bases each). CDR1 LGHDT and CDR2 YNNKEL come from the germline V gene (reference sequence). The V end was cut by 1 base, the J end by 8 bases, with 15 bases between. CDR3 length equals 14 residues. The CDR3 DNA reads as TGTGCCAGCAGCCAAGGGCCGGGACGAGATAAGCAGTACTTC. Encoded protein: CASSQGPGRDKQYF.

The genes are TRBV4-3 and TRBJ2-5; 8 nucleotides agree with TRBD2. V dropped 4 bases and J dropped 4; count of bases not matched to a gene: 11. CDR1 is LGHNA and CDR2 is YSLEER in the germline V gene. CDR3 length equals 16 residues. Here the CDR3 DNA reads TGCGCCAGCAGCCCCGGCTGGGCGGGGGGTGGAGAGACCCAGTACTTC. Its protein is CASSPGWAGGGETQYF.

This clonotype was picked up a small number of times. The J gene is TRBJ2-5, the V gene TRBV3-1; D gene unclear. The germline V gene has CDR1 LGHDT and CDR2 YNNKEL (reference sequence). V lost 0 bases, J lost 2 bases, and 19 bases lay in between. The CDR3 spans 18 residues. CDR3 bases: TGTGCCAGCAGCCAAGAGGATCCAGTGTGGGAAGGGCAAGAGACCCAGTACTTC. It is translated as CASSQEDPVWEGQETQYF.